This TCR beta chain came from a study of OX40 agonist ivuxolimab in advanced cancers. About the full investigation: The costimulatory receptor OX40 (CD134) was targeted by ivuxolimab, a fully human IgG2 agonistic monoclonal antibody. Intravenous ivuxolimab was administered to patients every 2 weeks at six dose levels: 0.01, 0.1, 0.3, 1.5, 3 and 10 mg/kg. Of the roughly 51 patients in dose escalation, approximately 20 had hepatocellular carcinoma, some 15 had melanoma, 9 had renal cell carcinoma and 9 had head and neck cancer. A male proportion of under 85% and a mean age of 60 years, ranging from about 20 to 85, were recorded for the dose-escalation cohort. Prior anti-PD-1, anti-PD-L1 or anti-CTLA-4 therapy was permitted, and 30% to 50% of dose-escalation patients had received checkpoint inhibitors. Partial responses occurred in three dose-escalation patients, of whom one had hepatocellular carcinoma and two had cutaneous melanoma. The purpose of peripheral TCRbeta sequencing was to test whether ivuxolimab changed TCR sequence diversity and led to clonal T-cell expansion. The paper covers the monotherapy dose-escalation part of the phase I ivuxolimab trial, which included N of about 50 patients.

Patients with autoimmune disease history or receiving systemic immunosuppression were excluded from the trial. Peripheral blood for TCR sequencing was collected from all dose cohorts at baseline, on cycle 4 day 1, and on cycle 7 day 1. Samples came from an open-label, multicenter, first-in-human phase I dose-escalation trial of ivuxolimab. Adults with locally advanced or metastatic melanoma, renal cell carcinoma, hepatocellular carcinoma or head and neck squamous cell carcinoma were enrolled in the trial. Before TCR sequencing, CD4+ T cells and CD8+ T cells were sorted from peripheral blood as separate populations. To sequence the TCRbeta CDR3 region, genomic DNA was isolated from the sorted cells. The immunoSEQ Assay was used to sequence the TCRbeta CDR3 regions. TCRdb retrieved this table from immuneACCESS and kept in-frame rearrangements only. Not all clones are present; in checked studies, unresolved V genes account for under half, and no reason is known for the remainder. The sample includes some 64,000 clones, with around 89% observed a single time. The ten largest clones represent roughly 0.67% of the sample.

Broad study findings and their caveats: Low levels of normalized T-cell clonal expansion were also seen in some patients who did not respond. Clonal expansion of both CD4+ and CD8+ blood T cells was observed from baseline to week 6 at doses 0.1 to 3.0 mg/kg. Antigen specificity was not determined for the clonally expanded peripheral T cells. On average, CD8+ T cells showed more expanded clones than CD4+ T cells after ivuxolimab. In partial responders in the 0.1-3.0 mg/kg groups, normalized peripheral clonal expansion was found to be among the lowest, especially among CD8+ T cells.

This clone has a single count. Its antigen remains undetermined. Nothing much larger sits one base from this clone, and base qualities are not available. At the junction V is shortened by 7 bases and J by 6 bases, with 14 bases in between. CDR1 and CDR2, per the germline V gene, are SGHRS and YFSETQ. Counted from cysteine to phenylalanine, this CDR3 has 13 amino acids. The retained sequence is limited to the CDR3, 39 bases, with the frame set at the first base. The source of this sequence is an adult with an advanced solid tumor such as melanoma, head and neck, liver or kidney cancer. This sample comprised CD4+ or CD8+ T cells sorted from blood, obtained in a trial of the OX40 agonist ivuxolimab. The sequence joins TRBV5-1 to TRBJ2-1, with the identity of the D gene unclear. Read as DNA, the sequence is TGCGCCAGCCTCCTGGACGGTACCAATGAGCAGTTCTTC. It translates as CASLLDGTNEQFF.